Given below is one TCR beta chain in context. Its matching antigen is unknown. Synthesis of TCR beta cDNA relied on 5'RACE template switching carrying UMIs. TCRdb reanalyzed the 5' RACE reads and collapses them to one entry per CDR3 protein, without DNA. In total, the table holds about 440,000 distinct CDR3 sequences. The sample belongs to a study of T cells expressing NK-cell markers. Turning to the study itself: Each TCR beta repertoire originated in sorted T cells that were CD3+CD56+NKG2C+, CD3+CD56+NKG2C- or CD3+CD56-NKG2C+. Seven donors tested HCMV-seropositive and one tested seronegative among the eight sequenced.

Notes on the study in general: HCMV specificity of the expanded NKG2C+ T cell clones stayed unclear.

The CDR3 totals 13 residues. Per germline, CDR1 SGHTA and CDR2 FQGNSA. Sequencing was done on a sample of blood T cells: a sorted CD56 or NKG2C T cell subset, CD4+ or CD8+ T cells, or bulk PBMC T cells (not recorded which). The J gene is TRBJ2-5, the V gene TRBV7-2; TCRdb's assignment of TRBD1 cannot be checked, as there is no DNA. The receptor was derived from a woman aged 18 to 75 in good health. CDR3 region: CASTQTGKETQYF.